The rows below give T cell receptor beta chains drawn from one sample of a study of control samples from healthy donors and cancer patients. Clones were sequenced by immunoSEQ multiplex PCR, and TCRdb holds only the in-frame ones, with some missing. This repertoire shows some 130,000 clones, about 85% found once; its top ten account for roughly 8.7%. Sequencing input: blood. Receptor source: a woman in her twenties or thirties in good health. CDR3s include the opening cysteine and the closing phenylalanine or tryptophan. Fields, in order: clone size, J gene, D gene, V gene, CDR3 DNA, CDR3 protein. A D gene is named only where the DNA matches it firmly. Rows may omit the clone size; those that give it use once, few, many or a size class.

.	TRBJ1-1	.	TRBV27	TGTGCCAGCAGTCACACAGGGTTCGTCACTGAAGCTTTCTTT	CASSHTGFVTEAFF
.	TRBJ1-1	.	TRBV28	TGTGCCAGCAGCTCGCACAGGGCTCCGAACACTGAAGCTTTCTTT	CASSSHRAPNTEAFF
few	TRBJ2-3	TRBD2	TRBV2	TGTGCCAGCTTGCGCGGGAGCCCCACAGATACGCAGTATTTT	CASLRGSPTDTQYF
.	TRBJ2-7	TRBD1	TRBV6-5	TGTGCCAGCATCCCGGGACAGGGGGACCACGAGCAGTACTTC	CASIPGQGDHEQYF
.	TRBJ2-7	.	TRBV18	TGTGCCAGCTCACCCCAGGGAAGGGCCCTCTACGAGCAGTACTTC	CASSPQGRALYEQYF
.	TRBJ2-5	TRBD1	TRBV9	TGTGCCAGCAGCACCCTTACGGGGACAGGGTTGGAGACCCAGTACTTC	CASSTLTGTGLETQYF
.	TRBJ2-7	.	TRBV7-2	TGTGCCAGCAGCCTAGGCCCTAAGTACTACGAGCAGTACTTC	CASSLGPKYYEQYF
.	TRBJ1-1	.	TRBV19	TGTGCCAGTAGTATGCCGGGGGATACTGAAGCTTTCTTT	CASSMPGDTEAFF
.	TRBJ2-7	.	TRBV27	TGTGCCAGCAGTCCTGACAGCCTCGGGAGCTACGAGCAGTACTTC	CASSPDSLGSYEQYF
.	TRBJ1-1	TRBD1	TRBV10-3	TGTGCCATCAGTGAAACCTCAGGGGGCGGCACTGAAGCTTTCTTT	CAISETSGGGTEAFF
once	TRBJ1-5	.	TRBV27	TGTGCCAGCAGTTCCCGGTCGCCCCAGCATTTT	CASSSRSPQHF
.	TRBJ2-7	.	TRBV18	TGTGCCAGCTCACCACCGGGGAGTCGAGCCCTCTACGAGCAGTACTTC	CASSPPGSRALYEQYF
once	TRBJ1-5	TRBD1	TRBV6-5	TGTGCCAGCAGTCATGGGACAGGGAGGAATCAGCCCCAGCATTTT	CASSHGTGRNQPQHF
.	TRBJ2-2	.	TRBV7-2	TGTGCCAGCAGCCTGGGGCGGGTAAACACCGGGGAGCTGTTTTTT	CASSLGRVNTGELFF
.	TRBJ2-7	TRBD2	TRBV6-1	TGTGCCAGCAGTGAAGGTTCTAGCGGCTCCTACGAGCAGTACTTC	CASSEGSSGSYEQYF
few	TRBJ1-3	.	TRBV4-2	TGTGCCAGCAGCCAGTCCGGGACCCGCGAAAACACCATATATTTT	CASSQSGTRENTIYF
.	TRBJ2-1	.	TRBV5-4	TGTGCCAGCAGCCGGACAAGTTATTACAATGAGCAGTTCTTC	CASSRTSYYNEQFF
.	TRBJ2-1	.	TRBV6-4	TGTGCCAGCAGTGCGACTCGGAGCTCCTACAATGAGCAGTTCTTC	CASSATRSSYNEQFF
.	TRBJ1-5	.	TRBV6-5	TGTGCCAGTTCGGGGGGGGTCGATCAGCCCCAGCATTTT	CASSGGVDQPQHF
.	TRBJ2-7	.	TRBV4-2	TGTGCCAGCAGCCAAGATTTACTGCTGAGCTCCTACGAGCAGTACTTC	CASSQDLLLSSYEQYF
once	TRBJ2-3	TRBD2	TRBV11-2	TGTGCCAGCAGCCGAGGACTAGCGGGGGGCACAGATACGCAGTATTTT	CASSRGLAGGTDTQYF
.	TRBJ1-5	TRBD1	TRBV28	TGTGCCAGCAGTCCAAACTCGCGGGCAGGGGGCTGGGGACAGGGCAATCAGCCCCAGCATTTT	CASSPNSRAGGWGQGNQPQHF
.	TRBJ1-6	.	TRBV30	TGTGCCCTGCTGACGCCTGGGACCTTAACCCTCCACTTT	CALLTPGTLTLHF
.	TRBJ1-1	.	TRBV2	TGTGCCAGCACTTTGCGCTTGAAGGACACTGAAGCTTTCTTT	CASTLRLKDTEAFF
.	TRBJ1-5	TRBD1	TRBV3-1/TRBV3-2	TGTGCCAGCAGCCATGGGACAGGGGTTGATCAGCCCCAGCATTTT	CASSHGTGVDQPQHF
.	TRBJ2-7	.	TRBV28	TGTGCCAGCAGTTCGGGAGTCTACGAGCAGTACTTC	CASSSGVYEQYF
.	TRBJ1-1	.	TRBV28	TGTGCCAGCAGTATCAGGGAGAACACTGAAGCTTTCTTT	CASSIRENTEAFF
.	TRBJ2-5	TRBD1	TRBV7-2	TGTGCCAGCAGCCCTACAGGGGGACAGACCCAGTACTTC	CASSPTGGQTQYF
few	TRBJ1-1	.	TRBV3-1/TRBV3-2	TGTGCCAGCAGCCAAGTCCCAGGGACGGCTTTCTTT	CASSQVPGTAFF
.	TRBJ2-1	TRBD2	TRBV28	TGTGCCAGCAGTTTCGCGGGGGGGCAGTTCTTC	CASSFAGGQFF
.	TRBJ2-7	.	TRBV5-1	TGCGCCAGCAGCACGGGACCCCAGGGTGAGCAGTACTTC	CASSTGPQGEQYF
.	TRBJ1-1	.	TRBV2	TGTGCCAGCGCCCGGGCCGCCGTTGGCACTGAAGCTTTCTTT	CASARAAVGTEAFF
.	TRBJ2-1	TRBD2	TRBV7-3	TGTGCCAGCAGCTTAACGGGGGGGTACAATGAGCAGTTCTTC	CASSLTGGYNEQFF
.	TRBJ1-2	.	TRBV9	TGTGCCAGCAGCGGTGGGGGGGCTGACGGCTACACCTTC	CASSGGGADGYTF
.	TRBJ1-3	TRBD1	TRBV7-2	TGTGCCAGCAGCACCCGGACAGGGAGCGGAAACACCATATATTTT	CASSTRTGSGNTIYF
.	TRBJ2-7	.	TRBV6-5	TGTGCCAGCAGTTACCAGGGGTTGGTCCACGAGCAGTACTTC	CASSYQGLVHEQYF
once	TRBJ1-2	.	TRBV11-2	TGTGCCAGCAGCCCCGAGGGCTATGGCTACACCTTC	CASSPEGYGYTF
.	TRBJ1-5	.	TRBV24-1	TGTGCCACCAGCCAACAGGGAAATTGGCAGCCCCAGCATTTT	CATSQQGNWQPQHF
.	TRBJ2-2	TRBD2	TRBV5-4	TGTGCCAGCAGCCCGGGTCGGGGGCGACTAGCGGGATCCGGGGAGCTGTTTTTT	CASSPGRGRLAGSGELFF
.	TRBJ2-2	.	TRBV5-8	TGTGCCAGCAGCTCCTATTGGGGTACTACAAGAGCGAACACCGGGGAGCTGTTTTTT	CASSSYWGTTRANTGELFF
.	TRBJ1-2	.	TRBV5-6	TGTGCCAGCAGCTTGGAACCGGGGTTCGGCTACACCTTC	CASSLEPGFGYTF
once	TRBJ2-3	TRBD1	TRBV10-3	TGTGCCACCAGGCTAGGGGGACAGGGGCCAGATACGCAGTATTTT	CATRLGGQGPDTQYF